The 16 T cell receptor beta chains below all came from one sample that was sequenced in a study of blood T cell repertoires in COVID-19. Generated by immunoSEQ multiplex PCR, the TCRdb table keeps only in-frame clones and is missing some. The sample lists approximately 150,000 clones, about 88% seen once, with 1% to 1.2% in the top ten. The sample consisted of peripheral blood. These TCRs come from a middle-aged man with acute or convalescent COVID-19.

V gene TRBV7-2 combines with J gene TRBJ2-7, with TRBD1 identical over 7 bases. Germline V gene data show CDR1 as SGHTA and CDR2 as FQGNSA. V shed 1 base, J shed 4 bases, and the junction held 4 bases outside the gene matches. This CDR3 has 14 amino acids. The CDR3 reads CASSLGGGAYEQYF. CDR3 bases: TGTGCCAGCAGCTTAGGAGGGGGCGCGTACGAGCAGTACTTC.

The rearrangement joins TRBV5-4 to TRBJ1-6; the D is unclear. Germline V gene data show CDR1 as SGHNT and CDR2 as YYREEE (reference sequence). The CDR3 sequence is 14 residues long. The V end lost 3 bases, the J end lost 6 bases, and 10 bases lay between the germline ends. The DNA for the CDR3 is TGTGCCAGCAGCTCAGGCAGCTTTAATTCACCCCTCCACTTT. As protein: CASSSGSFNSPLHF.

As DNA, the CDR3 is TGTGCCAGCTCACCACTGGCCTCAGCGGCCTACAATGAGCAGTTCTTC. Translating gives CASSPLASAAYNEQFF. The chain combines TRBV18 with TRBJ2-1, with D possibly being TRBD2 (5 bases). V lost 1 base to trimming and J lost 2 bases, with 12 bases between them. This CDR3 comprises 16 residues. The germline V gene encodes CDR1 KGHSH and CDR2 LQKENI.

The chain uses TRBV5-6 and TRBJ2-7; weak D call: TRBD2 (5 bases). V dropped 0 bases and J dropped 2 bases, with 9 bases sitting between them. Germline-derived CDR1 and CDR2 are SGHDT and YYEEEE. CDR3 size: 14 residues. In DNA, the CDR3 is TGTGCCAGCAGCTTGGGGAGGTCTGCCTACGAGCAGTACTTC. Translation: CASSLGRSAYEQYF.

The table lists this clone with a few counts. This chain uses TRBV7-9 with TRBJ1-2; 9 nucleotides match TRBD1. This CDR3 has 13 residues. Trimming took 5 bases from V and 6 from J; bases not matched to a gene: 4. Germline V gene lookup returns CDR1 SEHNR and CDR2 FQNEAQ (reference sequence). The CDR3 region is CASSRTGDNGYTF. The CDR3 coding sequence is TGTGCCAGCAGCCGGACAGGGGACAATGGCTACACCTTC.

The chain combines TRBV9 with TRBJ2-2; tentatively, D is TRBD2 (5 bases). V was trimmed by 4 bases and J by 2 bases, leaving 18 bases between them. CDR1 SGDLS and CDR2 YYNGEE come from the germline V gene. CDR3 length equals 17 residues. CDR3 DNA sequence: TGTGCCAGCAGCTCCCCCCGAGCGGACTCAAACACCGGGGAGCTGTTTTTT. Translation gives CASSSPRADSNTGELFF.

This clone is medium-sized. Other DNA sequences in the sample encode the same CDR3. The chain joins TRBV9 to TRBJ1-5, with unresolved D. The CDR3 extends over 14 amino acids. V was cut by 0 bases and J by 0 bases, with 4 bases left in between. The germline V gene has CDR1 SGDLS and CDR2 YYNGEE. The CDR3 loop reads CASSVDSSNQPQHF. CDR3 bases: TGTGCCAGCAGCGTAGATAGTAGCAATCAGCCCCAGCATTTT. Filled out from reference TRBV9 and TRBJ1-5, the complete variable domain reads DSGVTQTPKHLITATGQRVTLRCSPRSGDLSVYWYQQSLDQGLQFLIQYYNGEERAKGNILERFSAQQFPDLHSELNLSSLELGDSALYFCASSVDSSNQPQHFGDGTRLSIL.

The chain combines TRBV5-1 with TRBJ2-3; no firm D call. The CDR3 is 13 amino acids. Trimming removed 0 bases from V and 6 bases from J, with 8 bases in between. Per the germline V gene, CDR1 is SGHRS and CDR2 is YFSETQ. In nucleotides, the CDR3 is TGCGCCAGCAGCTTGGACTCTTTTGATACGCAGTATTTT. The encoded protein is CASSLDSFDTQYF.

The chain joins TRBV6-5 to TRBJ2-7; perhaps TRBD2 as D (6 bases). The CDR3 covers 15 residues. Germline loops: CDR1 MNHEY, CDR2 SVGAGI. Trimming removed 6 bases at V and 1 base at J, with 16 bases between. The CDR3 protein is CASSQYNGGSYEQYF. In DNA form, the CDR3 reads TGTGCCAGCAGCCAGTACAACGGGGGTTCCTACGAGCAGTACTTC.

This chain joins TRBV2 and TRBJ2-3, with D unclear. Germline lookup yields CDR1 SNHLY and CDR2 FYNNEI. V was trimmed by 10 bases and J by 2 bases, leaving 13 bases between them. The CDR3 has 13 residues. As DNA, the CDR3 is TGTGCCATCAAAAAAGAACTCACAGATACGCAGTATTTT. Translated: CAIKKELTDTQYF.

This clone was counted only a few times. This chain joins TRBV5-5 and TRBJ2-7; D uncertain. V lost 0 bases, J lost 4 bases, and 5 bases lay in between. The germline CDR1 and CDR2 sequences are SGHKS and YYEKEE (reference sequence). This CDR3 contains 12 residues. CDR3 nucleotides: TGTGCCAGCAGCTTGGAAATATACGAGCAGTACTTC. Its protein product is CASSLEIYEQYF.

The chain uses TRBV3-1 (or the pseudogene TRBV3-2) and TRBJ2-3; TRBD1 aligns across 8 bases. The trim removed 4 bases at V and 2 bases at J, leaving 5 bases unmatched. Germline loops: CDR1 LGHDT, CDR2 YNNKEL (reference sequence). The CDR3 runs to 15 residues. The CDR3 coding sequence is TGTGCCAGCAGCCGCTGGGACAGGTCCACAGATACGCAGTATTTT. This encodes CASSRWDRSTDTQYF.

The chain employs TRBV20-1 and TRBJ2-1; weak D call: TRBD1 (5 bases). Germline assignment: CDR1 DFQATT and CDR2 SNEGSKA (reference sequence). The CDR3 runs to 14 residues. Trimming cost V 3 bases and J 6 bases, with 15 bases left between them. CDR3: CSASRPGIGNEQFF. The CDR3, as DNA: TGCAGTGCTAGTCGACCAGGGATCGGCAATGAGCAGTTCTTC.

The V call is TRBV10-3, the J call TRBJ1-4; D not certain. Germline V gives CDR1 ENHRY, CDR2 SYGVKD. V shed 9 bases and J shed 8 bases, with 19 bases lying between them. The length of the CDR3 is 14 residues. The CDR3 DNA sequence: TGTGCCATACCCCGGGGAACGTCGAAAGAAAAACTGTTTTTT. Amino acids: CAIPRGTSKEKLFF.

V and J are TRBV28 and TRBJ2-7; 8 bases agree with TRBD1. This CDR3 region has 13 residues. From germline, CDR1 is MDHEN and CDR2 SYDVKM. Trimming at V came to 6 bases and at J to 2 bases, leaving 3 bases not matched to a gene. The CDR3 loop reads CASRQGGTYEQYF. Here the CDR3 DNA reads TGTGCCAGCAGACAGGGGGGAACCTACGAGCAGTACTTC.

The V gene is TRBV19, the J gene TRBJ2-7, with a weak D call TRBD2 (6 bases). The V gene lost 9 bases and the J gene lost 0 bases, with 15 bases spanning the gap. The CDR3 runs to 14 residues. From germline, CDR1 is LNHDA and CDR2 SQIVND (reference sequence). CDR3 nucleotides: TGTGCCAGCTCCTCGGGACTCTTCTCCTACGAGCAGTACTTC. Translated, it gives CASSSGLFSYEQYF.